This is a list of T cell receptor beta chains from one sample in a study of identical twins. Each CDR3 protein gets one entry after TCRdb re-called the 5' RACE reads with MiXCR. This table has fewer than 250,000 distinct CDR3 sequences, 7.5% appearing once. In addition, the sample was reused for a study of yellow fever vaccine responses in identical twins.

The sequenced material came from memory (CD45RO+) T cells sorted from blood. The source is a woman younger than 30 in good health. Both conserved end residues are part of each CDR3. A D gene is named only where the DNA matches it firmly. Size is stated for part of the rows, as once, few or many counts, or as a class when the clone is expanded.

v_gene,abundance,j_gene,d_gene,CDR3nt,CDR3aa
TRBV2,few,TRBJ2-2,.,TGTGCCAGCAGGCAGTCGCACTCGAACACCGGGGAGCTGTTTTTT,CASRQSHSNTGELFF
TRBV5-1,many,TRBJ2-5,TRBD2,TGCGCCAGCAGCGATCCGGGACTACAGCAAGAGACCCAGTACTTC,CASSDPGLQQETQYF
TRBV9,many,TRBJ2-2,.,TGTGCCAGCAGCGGACGGGTGAACACCGGGGAGCTGTTTTTT,CASSGRVNTGELFF
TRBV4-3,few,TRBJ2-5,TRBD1,TGCGCCAGCAGCCAAGACGCGGGGACAGGGGGTGTGGAGACCCAGTACTTC,CASSQDAGTGGVETQYF
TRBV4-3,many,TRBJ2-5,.,TGCGCCAGCAGCCAAGATAGGGGCTTTGGGGAGACCCAGTACTTC,CASSQDRGFGETQYF
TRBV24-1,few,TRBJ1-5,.,TGTGCCACCAGTGAGGGGACGGTCTCATATAGCAATCAGCCCCAGCATTTT,CATSEGTVSYSNQPQHF
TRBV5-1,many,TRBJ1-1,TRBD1,TGCGCCAGCAACCTAGGACAGGGAGCGAAGGCGGACACTGAAGCTTTCTTT,CASNLGQGAKADTEAFF
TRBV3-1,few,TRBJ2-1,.,TGTGCCAGCAGCCAAGATGACAGGTCTTACAATGAGCAGTTCTTC,CASSQDDRSYNEQFF
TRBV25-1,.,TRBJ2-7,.,TGTGCCAGCAGTGAAGGTGTCGACTACGAGCAGTACTTC,CASSEGVDYEQYF
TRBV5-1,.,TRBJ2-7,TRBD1,TGCGCCAGCAGCTTGGGCCTCGGGAAGGGGGAAGGGGGCGATCCCTACGAGCAGTACTTC,CASSLGLGKGEGGDPYEQYF
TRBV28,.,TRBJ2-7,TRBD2,TGTGCCAGCAGTCTAGCGATGGTGGGAATCGACTCTAGCGGACCCTCCTACGAGCAGTACTTC,CASSLAMVGIDSSGPSYEQYF
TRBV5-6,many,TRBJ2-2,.,TGTGCCAGCAGCGTGGGACCCCGAATTCGAACCGGGGAGCTGTTTTTT,CASSVGPRIRTGELFF
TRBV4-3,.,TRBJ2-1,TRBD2,TGCGCCAGCAGCCAAGAAACCAGCCTAGCGGGAGGGCTTGGTGAGCAGTTCTTC,CASSQETSLAGGLGEQFF
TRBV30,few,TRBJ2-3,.,TGTGCCTGGAAGCGGGCGGGGACCACAGATACGCAGTATTTT,CAWKRAGTTDTQYF
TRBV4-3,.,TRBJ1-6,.,TGCGCCAGCAGCCATGATGGGCAGGCGAGCTCCTATAATTCACCCCTCCACTTT,CASSHDGQASSYNSPLHF
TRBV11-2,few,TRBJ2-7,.,TGTGCCAGCAGCTTAGTCGGGCAGCTCTACGAGCAGTACTTC,CASSLVGQLYEQYF
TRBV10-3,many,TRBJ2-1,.,TGTGCCATCAGTGGGTGGGAACAGCAAAATGAGCAGTTCTTC,CAISGWEQQNEQFF
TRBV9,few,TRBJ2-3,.,TGTGCCAGCAGCGTAGATAGCCCTAGCACAGATACGCAGTATTTT,CASSVDSPSTDTQYF
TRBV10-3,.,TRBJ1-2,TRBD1,TGTGCCATCAGGAGATCGGACAGGGAAACTAAGTATGGCTACACCTTC,CAIRRSDRETKYGYTF
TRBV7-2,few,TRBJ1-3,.,TGTGCCAGCAGCTTAGCCTTGCCAGCCTATACTGGAAACACCATATATTTT,CASSLALPAYTGNTIYF
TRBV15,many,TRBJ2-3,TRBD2,TGTGCCACCAGCAGAGATTGGGCGGGGGGCCGCACAGATACGCAGTATTTT,CATSRDWAGGRTDTQYF
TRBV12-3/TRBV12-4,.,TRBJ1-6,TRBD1,TGTGCCAGCAGTAACGCCCCAGGGGGGCCACAGTCACCCCTCCACTTT,CASSNAPGGPQSPLHF
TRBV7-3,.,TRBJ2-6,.,TGTGCCAGCAGCTTCGGCCCCCGGGACTCTGGGGCCAACGTCCTGACTTTC,CASSFGPRDSGANVLTF
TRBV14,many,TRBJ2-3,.,TGTGCCAGCAGCCAAGCACTTTGGAGTGGTACGCAGTATTTT,CASSQALWSGTQYF
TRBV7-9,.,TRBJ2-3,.,TGTGCCAGCAGCAAGCACGAGGGACCAGATACGCAGTATTTT,CASSKHEGPDTQYF
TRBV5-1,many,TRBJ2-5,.,TGCGCCAGCAGCTTTGGGGGCGCGGTAACAGAGACCCAGTACTTC,CASSFGGAVTETQYF
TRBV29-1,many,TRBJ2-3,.,TGCAGCGTTTCGGGAGGCACAGATACGCAGTATTTT,CSVSGGTDTQYF
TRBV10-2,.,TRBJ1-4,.,TGCGCCAGCAGTGGGCCAGGGTTAGGAGAAAAACTGTTTTTT,CASSGPGLGEKLFF
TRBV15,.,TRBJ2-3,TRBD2,TGTGCCTCACAAGCGGGGGGTACAGATACGCAGTATTTT,CASQAGGTDTQYF
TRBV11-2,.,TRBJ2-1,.,TGTGCCAGCAGCTTAGGCCGGGAGATCAGATTGGATGAGCAGTTCTTC,CASSLGREIRLDEQFF
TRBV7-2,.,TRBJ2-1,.,TGTGCCAGCAGCTTAGGGTCATTTGAGCAGTTCTTC,CASSLGSFEQFF
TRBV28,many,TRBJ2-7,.,TGTGCCAGCAGAACAGGGAACTTCTACGAGCAGTACTTC,CASRTGNFYEQYF
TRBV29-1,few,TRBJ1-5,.,TGCAGCGTTGGACAGACCAGCAATCAGCCCCAGCAATTT,CSVGQTSNQPQQF
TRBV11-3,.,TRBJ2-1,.,TGTGCCAGCAGCGCCAGGGATTTGTATGAGCAGTTCTTC,CASSARDLYEQFF
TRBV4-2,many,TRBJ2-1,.,TGTGCCAGCAGCCCCGGCCCGGGGGACCGCCATGAGCAGTTCTTC,CASSPGPGDRHEQFF
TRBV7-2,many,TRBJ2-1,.,TGTGCCAGCAGCTTAGATAGAGCTCCCGTAGAGCAGTTCTTC,CASSLDRAPVEQFF
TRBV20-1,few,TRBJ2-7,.,TGCAGTGCTAGACCCACGACCGGCTACGAGCAGTACTTC,CSARPTTGYEQYF
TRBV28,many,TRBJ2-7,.,TGTGCCAGCAGTTTAGGGCCCGAGCAGTACTTC,CASSLGPEQYF
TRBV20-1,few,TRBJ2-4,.,TGCAGTGCTAGAGTACAGGCGTCTGGGGACATTCAGTACTTC,CSARVQASGDIQYF
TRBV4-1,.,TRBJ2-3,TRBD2,TGCGCCAGCAGCCAAGCTTCTAGCGGGAGACTAGATACGCAGTATTTT,CASSQASSGRLDTQYF
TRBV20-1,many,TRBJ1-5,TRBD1,TGCAGTGCTCCCGGACAGGGACGGAGCAATCAGCCCCAGCATTTT,CSAPGQGRSNQPQHF
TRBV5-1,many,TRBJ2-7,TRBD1,TGCGCCAGCAGCTCGACAGGGCCCTCCTACGAGCAGTACTTC,CASSSTGPSYEQYF
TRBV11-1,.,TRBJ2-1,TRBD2,TGTGCCAGGAGCCCCCCGCCCAGCGGGGGGGCCGAATCCTACAATGAGCAGTTCTTC,CARSPPPSGGAESYNEQFF
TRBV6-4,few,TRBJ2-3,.,TGTGCCAGCAGTGACGCTGAGGCGGAACCACAGTATTTT,CASSDAEAEPQYF
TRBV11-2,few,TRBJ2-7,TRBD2,TGTGCCAGCAGCTTAATGCGGGGGGGCTACGAGCAGTACTTC,CASSLMRGGYEQYF
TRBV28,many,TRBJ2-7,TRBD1,TGTGCCAGCAGCTCAACAGGGGGCAGCTCCTACGAGCAGTACTTC,CASSSTGGSSYEQYF
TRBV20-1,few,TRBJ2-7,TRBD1,TGCAGTGCTACACGACAGGGAACCGAGCAGTACTTC,CSATRQGTEQYF
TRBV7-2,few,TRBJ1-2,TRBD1,TGTGCCAGCAGCTCCCCCGGTCAGACAGGGGGCCTAGGCTACACCTTC,CASSSPGQTGGLGYTF